These 13 T cell receptor beta chains were sequenced from one sample in a study of CD8+ T cells in alopecia areata. Reverse transcription of extracted RNA yielded cDNA, which provided the sequencing template. Profiling relied on immunoSEQ multiplex PCR, and the TCRdb table lists in-frame clones only, not all of them. The sample shows hundreds of thousands of clones, about two thirds of them seen only once. Sequences were derived from CD4+ T cells sorted from blood, sampled at week 0. The receptors were sampled from a human donor with alopecia areata.

The chain uses TRBV5-6 and TRBJ1-1; D unclear. Trimming pared 0 bases from V and 6 bases from J, leaving 9 bases between. Germline V gives CDR1 SGHDT, CDR2 YYEEEE. CDR3 length equals 13 residues. The chain's CDR3 is CASSLAGPAEAFF. The CDR3 DNA reads TGTGCCAGCAGCTTGGCGGGCCCCGCTGAAGCTTTCTTT.

The V and J genes are TRBV25-1 and TRBJ2-7; a possible D gene is TRBD1 (5 bases). Trimming removed 4 bases from V and 6 bases from J, with 16 bases in between. Germline CDR1 is MGHDK and CDR2 is SYGVNS. There are 14 residues in the CDR3. CDR3 nucleotide sequence: TGTGCCAGCAGTGGGGCAGGGCCGCCCGGCGAGCAGTACTTC. Translation: CASSGAGPPGEQYF.

The V gene is TRBV5-1, the J gene TRBJ2-1, with 12 bases matching TRBD2. The length of the CDR3 is 15 residues. CDR1 and CDR2 (germline): SGHRS, YFSETQ. V dropped 0 bases and J dropped 8; count of bases not matched to a gene: 3. CDR3 sequence (DNA): TGCGCCAGCAGCTTGGGACTAGCGGGGGAGTATGAGCAGTTCTTC. Its translation is CASSLGLAGEYEQFF.

The J gene is TRBJ2-1, the V gene TRBV5-1, with TRBD1 identical over 7 bases. This CDR3 has 14 amino acids. Per the germline V gene, CDR1 is SGHRS and CDR2 is YFSETQ. V shed 4 bases and J 5 bases; nucleotides not matched to a gene: 6. The CDR3 here is CASSLRDSDNEQFF. CDR3 nucleotide sequence: TGCGCCAGCAGCCTTCGGGACAGCGACAATGAGCAGTTCTTC.

The V gene is TRBV30, the J gene TRBJ1-4; D unresolved. The germline V and J ends were trimmed by 3 bases and 7 bases, with 6 bases remaining between them. There are 11 residues in the CDR3. Germline CDR1 reads GTSNPN; CDR2 reads SVGIG (reference sequence). CDR3 sequence: CAWRMGEKLFF. CDR3 DNA sequence: TGTGCCTGGAGGATGGGTGAAAAACTGTTTTTT.

This chain links TRBV29-1 with TRBJ2-4, with 8 positions matching TRBD2. The CDR3 covers 13 residues. CDR1 is SQVTM, CDR2 ANQGSEA, per germline. V was clipped by 5 bases and J by 8 bases; unmatched bases: 8. The CDR3 loop reads CSVREGGVDIQYF. The CDR3 nucleotides read TGCAGCGTTCGGGAGGGCGGGGTGGACATTCAGTACTTC.

The V gene is TRBV7-2, the J gene TRBJ2-3; D could derive from TRBD1 or TRBD2 (5 bases each). V lost 5 bases and J 11 bases, leaving 8 bases between the germline ends. Per the germline V gene, CDR1 is SGHTA and CDR2 is FQGNSA. This CDR3 region has 10 residues. CDR3 region: CASSGTRQYF. In nucleotides, the CDR3 is TGTGCCAGCAGCGGGACCCGGCAGTATTTT.

The chain carries TRBV6-1 and TRBJ2-4, with a possible D match to TRBD1 (6 bases). Trimming pared 7 bases from V and 1 base from J, leaving 11 bases between. Per the germline V gene, CDR1 is MNHNS and CDR2 is SASEGT. The CDR3 is 14 amino acids. The CDR3 sequence is CASKVQGAKNIQYF. As DNA, the CDR3 is TGTGCCAGCAAGGTACAGGGTGCCAAAAACATTCAGTACTTC.

The chain combines TRBV5-6 with TRBJ2-1; no clear D. Trimming shortened V by 3 bases and J by 0 bases, and 10 bases separated the two germline ends. The CDR3 contains 15 residues. Germline values: CDR1 SGHDT, CDR2 YYEEEE. The DNA for the CDR3 is TGTGCCAGCAGCTCGGTCTGGGCCTCCTACAATGAGCAGTTCTTC. The encoded protein is CASSSVWASYNEQFF.

The gene calls are TRBV10-3 and TRBJ1-5; D is undetermined. CDR1 is ENHRY, CDR2 SYGVKD, per germline. Deletions cut 5 bases from V and 0 bases from J, with 14 bases between. The length of the CDR3 is 16 residues. The chain's CDR3 is CAISSEVGGSNQPQHF. The DNA of the CDR3 is TGTGCCATCAGTTCAGAGGTCGGCGGTAGCAATCAGCCCCAGCATTTT.

The V gene is TRBV5-6, the J gene TRBJ2-3, with D hard to call. Trimming removed 0 bases at V and 6 bases at J, with 11 bases between. This CDR3 has 14 amino acids. The germline gives CDR1 SGHDT, CDR2 YYEEEE. The CDR3, as DNA: TGTGCCAGCAGCTTGGGACGGCTTGGGGATACGCAGTATTTT. Protein sequence: CASSLGRLGDTQYF.

J is TRBJ1-5 and V is TRBV30; 7 bases are shared with TRBD1. The CDR3 is 13 residues long. Germline V gene lookup returns CDR1 GTSNPN and CDR2 SVGIG (reference sequence). V gave up 5 bases and J gave up 7 bases; unmatched junction bases: 8. The CDR3 here is CAWGMAGGQPQHF. The CDR3 DNA reads as TGTGCCTGGGGCATGGCAGGGGGACAGCCCCAGCATTTT.

V usage is TRBV2 and J usage is TRBJ1-5; D uncertain. In germline, CDR1 is SNHLY, CDR2 FYNNEI. This CDR3 is built from 15 residues. Trimming pared 3 bases from V and 2 bases from J, leaving 11 bases between. The CDR3 DNA reads TGTGCCAGCAGTGAGGAATTGGGTCGCAATCAGCCCCAGCATTTT. Encoded protein: CASSEELGRNQPQHF.